Sequencing of this TCR beta chain was carried out in a study of T cell responses to AZD1222 COVID-19 vaccine. This clone appeared a single time. As yet, its antigen is unknown. Using immunoSEQ multiplex PCR, the repertoire was profiled, and TCRdb retains in-frame clones only, with some absent. The data hold about 130,000 clones, with approximately 90% observed a single time. Findings of the study overall: The repertoires were collected only after the peak T cell response. Females outnumbered males among donors, who were mostly white British; clonal diversity was possibly underestimated.

From germline, CDR1 is GTSNPN and CDR2 SVGIG (reference sequence). This CDR3 region has 12 residues. The germline V and J ends were trimmed by 4 bases and 7 bases, with 11 bases remaining between them. The receptor's source is an adult who received the AZD1222 COVID-19 vaccine. The chain links TRBV30 to TRBJ2-1; unclear D gene. Sequenced material: peripheral blood, taken 28 days after the second AZD1222 dose. This chain's CDR3 is CAWNLPRNEQFF. CDR3 nucleotide sequence: TGTGCCTGGAACCTCCCCCGGAATGAGCAGTTCTTC.